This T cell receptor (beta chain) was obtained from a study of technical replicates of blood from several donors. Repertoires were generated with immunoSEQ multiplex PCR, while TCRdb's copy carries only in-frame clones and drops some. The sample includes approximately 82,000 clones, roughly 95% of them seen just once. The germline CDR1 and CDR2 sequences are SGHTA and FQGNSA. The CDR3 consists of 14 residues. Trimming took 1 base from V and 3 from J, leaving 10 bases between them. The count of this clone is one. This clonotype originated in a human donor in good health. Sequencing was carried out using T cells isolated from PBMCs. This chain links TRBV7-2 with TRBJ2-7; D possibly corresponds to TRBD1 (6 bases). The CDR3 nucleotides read TGTGCCAGCAGCTTAGATAGGGGGAACTACGAGCAGTACTTC. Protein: CASSLDRGNYEQYF.